This TCR beta chain was captured by sequencing in a study of beta chain features in type 1 diabetes. Study observations and caveats: Among all four CD4+ subsets, Type 1 diabetes patients had TCRB CDR3s that were moderately but significantly shorter. Within the patient group, naive, central memory and Treg TCRB repertoires appeared more similar to each other than within healthy donors.

Concerning this clone itself: Its specificity is unknown.

The study reverse transcribed the entire isolated RNA, so it sequenced expressed TCRB transcripts. Samples of naive, central memory and regulatory T cells yielded a mean of about 3.5 million reads. Here immunoSEQ multiplex PCR was the method, and the copy in TCRdb shows in-frame clones only, minus some. The data show around 400,000 clones, around 15% seen once. The germline gives CDR1 KGHSH, CDR2 LQKENI. This CDR3 is built from 16 residues. V lost 3 bases and J lost 0; bases outside the gene matches: 5. This chain joins TRBV18 and TRBJ2-1, with 7 positions matching TRBD1. This TCR derives from a woman in her late teens or twenties in good health. Sequenced: naive CD4+ T cells from blood. The CDR3 DNA follows: TGTGCCAGCTCACCCCCGGGACAGAGCTCCTACAATGAGCAGTTCTTC. Translated: CASSPPGQSSYNEQFF.